Shown below are 30 T cell receptor beta chains from a single sample sequenced in a study of OX40 agonist ivuxolimab in advanced cancers. Library preparation employed the immunoSEQ multiplex PCR assay. Here the immuneACCESS table is served through TCRdb, limited to in-frame sequences with V and J called. Missing clones are a known gap in these copies; in checked studies unresolved V genes cover under half, and the rest lacks a known reason. Within this sample are roughly 65,000 clones, with roughly nine tenths of them counted one time only. The ten largest clones take up approximately 0.3% of the sample. The sample consisted of CD4+ or CD8+ T cells sorted from blood, taken in a trial of the OX40 agonist ivuxolimab. The receptors were sampled from an adult with an advanced solid tumor such as melanoma, head and neck, liver or kidney cancer.

The rearrangement joins TRBV4-1 to TRBJ2-7; the D is unclear. There are 14 residues in the CDR3. The germline CDR1 and CDR2 sequences are MGHRA and YSYEKL. V was shortened by 5 bases and J by 3 bases, with 14 bases between the two germline ends. CDR3 nucleotide sequence: TGCGCCAGCAGCTCACGACAAGGGAACTACGAGCAGTACTTC. As protein: CASSSRQGNYEQYF.

The V call is TRBV28, the J call TRBJ1-2; 8 bases are a match to TRBD1. This CDR3 comprises 13 residues. From germline, CDR1 is MDHEN and CDR2 SYDVKM. V trimming: 5 bases; J trimming: 4 bases; junction bases outside the gene matches: 3. The CDR3 sequence: CASSRTGPYGYTF. The DNA for the CDR3 is TGTGCCAGCAGTCGGACAGGGCCCTATGGCTACACCTTC.

This clone appeared a single time. The rearrangement joins TRBV6-6 to TRBJ2-1, with a possible D match to TRBD2 (6 bases). Trimming took 11 bases from V and 1 from J, leaving 9 bases between them. The CDR3 totals 12 residues. The germline V gene encodes CDR1 MNHNY and CDR2 SVGAGI (reference sequence). CDR3 protein: CAGGDSYNEQFF. In DNA form, the CDR3 reads TGTGCCGGCGGGGATTCCTACAATGAGCAGTTCTTC.

V usage is TRBV29-1 and J usage is TRBJ1-1; 11 nucleotides match TRBD1. Per germline, CDR1 SQVTM and CDR2 ANQGSEA. CDR3 length: 13 residues. V gave up 6 bases and J gave up 5 bases; unmatched junction bases: 5. Written as DNA, the CDR3 is TGCAGCGTACGGACAGGGGGCGGTACTGAAGCTTTCTTT. Amino acids: CSVRTGGGTEAFF.

The rearrangement uses TRBV7-6 and TRBJ1-3, with D possibly being TRBD1 (6 bases). V shed 0 bases and J shed 4 bases, with 13 bases lying between them. Germline CDR1 and CDR2: SGHVS and FNYEAQ. This CDR3 contains 16 residues. Here the CDR3 DNA reads TGTGCCAGCAGCTTAGCGATGGGGGGCCTGGGAAACACCATATATTTT. This encodes CASSLAMGGLGNTIYF. Using reference TRBV7-6 and TRBJ1-3 for the parts outside the CDR3, the full variable domain is GAGVSQSPRYKVTKRGQDVALRCDPISGHVSLYWYRQALGQGPEFLTYFNYEAQQDKSGLPNDRFSAERPEGSISTLTIQRTEQRDSAMYRCASSLAMGGLGNTIYFGEGSWLTVV.

V is TRBV6-5 and J is TRBJ2-7, with 7 bases fitting TRBD1. The V and J ends lost 6 bases and 5 bases, in that order; junction bases with no gene match: 10. Per germline, CDR1 MNHEY and CDR2 SVGAGI. This CDR3 is built from 14 residues. Here the CDR3 reads CASRPDRVRDEQYF. DNA for the CDR3: TGTGCCAGCAGACCCGACAGGGTGCGCGACGAGCAGTACTTC.

The V gene is TRBV19, the J gene TRBJ2-2; the D gene is possibly TRBD2 (5 bases). V gave up 6 bases and J gave up 0 bases, with 11 bases separating them. Per germline, CDR1 LNHDA and CDR2 SQIVND (reference sequence). This CDR3 is 15 amino acids long. The CDR3 loop is CASRRGSTNTGELFF. CDR3 DNA sequence: TGTGCCAGTAGGCGCGGGTCCACGAACACCGGGGAGCTGTTTTTT.

In regard to this clone: The sample holds other DNA sequences that translate to the same CDR3. The genes are TRBV27 and TRBJ1-1; D is uncertain. Between the trimmed V and J ends, which lost 5 bases and 2 bases, there was a span of 9 bases. Germline CDR1 MNHEY, CDR2 SMNVEV (reference sequence). The CDR3 totals 13 residues. The CDR3, as DNA: TGTGCCAGCAGTCCCCGGGGTAACACTGAAGCTTTCTTT. It encodes CASSPRGNTEAFF.

This chain joins TRBV6-4 and TRBJ2-1; 9 positions match TRBD2. The germline V gene has CDR1 MRHNA and CDR2 SNTAGT. V was pared by 4 bases and J by 10 bases, with 11 bases of the junction left unmatched. The CDR3 contains 15 residues. As DNA, the CDR3 is TGTGCCAGCAGTGCCGTTTTGGCGGGAGGGGACGAGCAGTTCTTC. It encodes CASSAVLAGGDEQFF.

The chain is built from TRBV2 and TRBJ2-2, with D unresolved. This CDR3 is 14 amino acids long. Looked up from germline, CDR1 is SNHLY and CDR2 is FYNNEI. V was shortened by 1 base and J by 7 bases, with 10 bases between the two germline ends. CDR3 DNA sequence: TGTGCCAGCAGTGAAGGCCTTTGGGGCGGGGAGCTGTTTTTT. Residues: CASSEGLWGGELFF.

V gene TRBV27 combines with J gene TRBJ2-7; possibly TRBD1 for D (6 bases). V dropped 3 bases and J dropped 5 bases, with 11 bases sitting between them. Germline V gene sequence: CDR1 MNHEY, CDR2 SMNVEV (reference sequence). This CDR3 has 13 residues. CDR3 sequence reads: CASSLSRGHEQYF. Written as DNA, the CDR3 is TGTGCCAGCAGTTTGTCCAGGGGCCACGAGCAGTACTTC.

The chain couples TRBV19 to TRBJ2-5; 7 positions match TRBD1. Germline V gives CDR1 LNHDA, CDR2 SQIVND (reference sequence). This CDR3 comprises 15 residues. The ends lost 4 bases at V and 3 bases at J; junction bases unmatched: 8. CDR3 residues: CASSTWDSAEETQYF. The DNA of the CDR3 is TGTGCCAGTAGTACCTGGGACAGCGCGGAAGAGACCCAGTACTTC.

V gene TRBV28 combines with J gene TRBJ2-5; 10 bases align to TRBD1. The junction had 12 bases not matched to a gene; V was cut back by 7 bases and J by 4 bases. Germline CDR1 and CDR2: MDHEN and SYDVKM. The CDR3 extends over 16 amino acids. Here the CDR3 DNA reads TGTGCCAGCACCCCCTGGGGACAGGGGCCTCGAGAGACCCAGTACTTC. This encodes CASTPWGQGPRETQYF.

The CDR3 nucleotides read TGTGCCAGCACTTTTAGCGGGAGATACGAGCAGTACTTC. Protein: CASTFSGRYEQYF. The chain is built from TRBV2 and TRBJ2-7, with 9 bases that match TRBD2. The CDR3 consists of 13 residues. With 7 bases clipped from V and 4 bases from J, the junction kept 5 bases outside the gene matches. Looked up from germline, CDR1 is SNHLY and CDR2 is FYNNEI.

This rearrangement joins TRBV30 to TRBJ1-1; D not resolved. This CDR3 region has 14 residues. Per the germline V gene, CDR1 is GTSNPN and CDR2 is SVGIG (reference sequence). The V end lost 3 bases, the J end lost 0 bases, and 11 bases lay between the germline ends. The CDR3 region is CAWSVGRMNTEAFF. The DNA for the CDR3 is TGTGCCTGGAGCGTGGGCAGAATGAACACTGAAGCTTTCTTT.

This rearrangement joins TRBV19 to TRBJ2-1, with 12 bases matching TRBD2. This CDR3 is built from 16 residues. The junction had 8 bases not matched to a gene; V was cut back by 4 bases and J by 7 bases. Germline CDR1 and CDR2: LNHDA and SQIVND (reference sequence). CDR3 residues: CASSTHGLAGRNEQFF. In DNA form, the CDR3 reads TGTGCCAGTAGTACCCACGGACTAGCGGGGAGGAATGAGCAGTTCTTC.

The CDR3 DNA follows: TGTGCCAGCAGCGTTACGACAGGGACCTCTGGAAACACCATATATTTT. It is translated as CASSVTTGTSGNTIYF. This rearrangement joins TRBV9 to TRBJ1-3; 7 bases fit TRBD1. CDR1 is SGDLS and CDR2 is YYNGEE in the germline V gene. The V and J ends lost 2 bases and 0 bases, in that order; junction bases with no gene match: 5. The CDR3 sequence is 16 residues long. The full variable domain, with the rest looked up from reference TRBV9 and TRBJ1-3, is DSGVTQTPKHLITATGQRVTLRCSPRSGDLSVYWYQQSLDQGLQFLIQYYNGEERAKGNILERFSAQQFPDLHSELNLSSLELGDSALYFCASSVTTGTSGNTIYFGEGSWLTVV.

This chain connects TRBV19 to TRBJ2-1, with D possibly being TRBD2 (6 bases). Germline CDR1 reads LNHDA; CDR2 reads SQIVND (reference sequence). The V end was cut by 3 bases, the J end by 1 base, with 16 bases between. The CDR3 has 17 residues. This CDR3 is CASSIRQSGVSYNEQFF. As DNA, the CDR3 is TGTGCCAGTAGTATTCGTCAGTCGGGAGTTTCCTACAATGAGCAGTTCTTC.

The chain recombines TRBV6-5 with TRBJ1-5, with D perhaps matching TRBD1 (5 bases). This CDR3 region has 13 residues. Germline CDR1 is MNHEY and CDR2 is SVGAGI. The V and J ends lost 7 bases and 2 bases respectively, with 9 bases between them. CDR3 in DNA: TGTGCCAGCACGAGGGGCGGCAATCAGCCCCAGCATTTT. Its translation: CASTRGGNQPQHF.

CDR3 sequence: CASSYDRGSRQPQHF. CDR3 sequence (DNA): TGTGCCAGCAGTTACGACAGGGGGTCGCGTCAGCCCCAGCATTTT. V is TRBV6-6 and J is TRBJ1-5, with 9 nucleotides matching TRBD1. From germline, CDR1 is MNHNY and CDR2 SVGAGI (reference sequence). V gave up 2 bases and J gave up 6 bases; unmatched junction bases: 5. The CDR3 has 15 amino acids.

This clone was recorded only once. This chain joins TRBV27 and TRBJ2-1; unclear D gene. The CDR3 extends over 14 amino acids. V was cut by 0 bases and J by 5 bases, with 8 bases left in between. Germline V gene lookup returns CDR1 MNHEY and CDR2 SMNVEV (reference sequence). CDR3 DNA sequence: TGTGCCAGCAGTTTATCCCCTATCAACAATGAGCAGTTCTTC. It is translated as CASSLSPINNEQFF.

The gene calls are TRBV29-1 and TRBJ1-5; D gene uncertain. The V gene lost 1 base and the J gene lost 4 bases, with 8 bases spanning the gap. Germline-derived CDR1 and CDR2 are SQVTM and ANQGSEA. The CDR3 runs to 13 residues. The DNA for the CDR3 is TGCAGCGTTGAAGCAAGCGCGAATCAGCCCCAGCATTTT. Translated: CSVEASANQPQHF. The full variable domain, with the rest looked up from reference TRBV29-1 and TRBJ1-5, is SAVISQKPSRDICQRGTSLTIQCQVDSQVTMMFWYRQQPGQSLTLIATANQGSEATYESGFVIDKFPISRPNLTFSTLTVSNMSPEDSSIYLCSVEASANQPQHFGDGTRLSIL.

This rearrangement joins TRBV28 to TRBJ2-7; a weak D match, TRBD2 (5 bases). With 5 bases removed from V and 6 bases from J, the gap between germline ends came to 20 bases. Germline CDR1 is MDHEN and CDR2 is SYDVKM. The CDR3 loop spans 15 amino acids. The CDR3 is CASSGQLGSALEQYF. The CDR3 nucleotides read TGTGCCAGCAGTGGCCAACTAGGTTCAGCCCTCGAGCAGTACTTC.

The chain combines TRBV5-1 with TRBJ2-7; D is undetermined. V lost 1 base and J 3 bases, leaving 8 bases between the germline ends. In germline, CDR1 is SGHRS, CDR2 YFSETQ. The CDR3 totals 13 residues. This chain's CDR3 is CASSLSQYYEQYF. The DNA for the CDR3 is TGCGCCAGCAGCTTGAGTCAGTACTACGAGCAGTACTTC.

The V gene is TRBV2, the J gene TRBJ2-7; tentatively, D is TRBD2 (5 bases). The CDR3 sequence is 14 residues long. Germline loops: CDR1 SNHLY, CDR2 FYNNEI. The ends were cut back, 5 bases at V and 2 bases at J, with 13 bases in the middle. The CDR3 DNA sequence: TGTGCCAGCAGTAAGGGCCGGGGAACCTACGAGCAGTACTTC. Translating gives CASSKGRGTYEQYF.

The genes are TRBV7-3 and TRBJ2-7; D is tentatively TRBD1 or TRBD2 (5 bases each). Trimming removed 3 bases from V and 0 bases from J, with 12 bases in between. The length of the CDR3 is 15 residues. CDR1 is SGHTA, CDR2 FQGTGA, per germline. The CDR3 loop is CASSLGRRSSYEQYF. DNA for the CDR3: TGTGCCAGCAGCTTGGGACGGAGGAGCTCCTACGAGCAGTACTTC.

The CDR3 sequence: CASSFPGLAGPHGELFF. CDR3 nucleotides: TGTGCCAGCAGTTTTCCGGGACTAGCGGGGCCCCACGGGGAGCTGTTTTTT. V and J are TRBV27 and TRBJ2-2, with 13 bases aligning to TRBD2. J gave up 7 bases and V 3 bases, and 8 bases lay outside the gene matches. The germline gives CDR1 MNHEY, CDR2 SMNVEV (reference sequence). This CDR3 is built from 17 residues.

In DNA form, the CDR3 reads TGCAGCGTTGACGGCGGGAGGCCGGGAAATGAGCAGTTCTTC. It yields the protein CSVDGGRPGNEQFF. The V call is TRBV29-1, the J call TRBJ2-1; the match to TRBD2 covers 8 bases. J was trimmed by 7 bases and V by 3 bases; bases with no gene match: 8. This CDR3 region has 14 residues. Germline-derived CDR1 and CDR2 are SQVTM and ANQGSEA.

The V and J genes are TRBV25-1 and TRBJ2-3, with no clear D. This CDR3 contains 16 residues. Germline V gene lookup returns CDR1 MGHDK and CDR2 SYGVNS. Trimming cost V 3 bases and J 1 base, with 14 bases left between them. CDR3 protein: CASSDSTGYGTDTQYF. The CDR3 nucleotides are TGTGCCAGCAGTGATTCCACGGGTTATGGCACAGATACGCAGTATTTT.

The V and J genes are TRBV6-5 and TRBJ1-2; tentatively, D is TRBD1 (5 bases). The CDR3 covers 16 residues. V lost 4 bases and J lost 0, with 15 bases in between. In germline, CDR1 is MNHEY, CDR2 SVGAGI. The CDR3 loop reads CASSFQGFPANYGYTF. CDR3 nucleotides: TGTGCCAGCAGTTTTCAGGGATTCCCGGCTAACTATGGCTACACCTTC.